The 19 T cell receptor beta chains below come from one sample, sequenced in a study of OX40 agonist ivuxolimab in advanced cancers. TCRdb keeps only in-frame clones here, not all; method: immunoSEQ multiplex PCR. The repertoire holds tens of thousands of clones, with about nine tenths as singletons. This sample comprised CD4+ or CD8+ T cells sorted from blood, obtained in a trial of the OX40 agonist ivuxolimab. These receptors were obtained from an adult with an advanced solid tumor such as melanoma, head and neck, liver or kidney cancer.

This clone has only one observation. V gene TRBV6-1 combines with J gene TRBJ2-5; perhaps D is TRBD1 or TRBD2 (6 bases each). The CDR3 loop spans 15 amino acids. Trimming shortened V by 7 bases and J by 5 bases, and 20 bases separated the two germline ends. Germline lookup yields CDR1 MNHNS and CDR2 SASEGT. The CDR3 sequence: CASISGGAGDETQYF. The CDR3 DNA sequence: TGTGCCAGCATTTCAGGAGGGGCAGGGGATGAGACCCAGTACTTC.

The V and J genes are TRBV6-1 and TRBJ2-3; 8 nucleotides agree with TRBD1. Germline V CDR1 and CDR2: MNHNS, SASEGT. V lost 4 bases to trimming and J lost 1 base; unmatched junction nucleotides: 1. The CDR3 spans 14 residues. This CDR3 is CASSVGQGTDTQYF. CDR3 bases: TGTGCCAGCAGTGTGGGACAGGGCACAGATACGCAGTATTTT.

This sequence joins TRBV11-2 and TRBJ1-5; 8 bases match TRBD1. Germline V gene data show CDR1 as SGHAT and CDR2 as FQNNGV. Trimming removed 5 bases from V and 6 bases from J; junction bases left unmatched: 6. The CDR3 is 14 residues long. CDR3 region: CASSPDRGGQPQHF. CDR3 nucleotides: TGTGCCAGCAGCCCCGACAGGGGTGGTCAGCCCCAGCATTTT.

A remark on this clone: Distinct nucleotide sequences in the sample also encode this CDR3. This chain uses TRBV6-1 with TRBJ1-2; D not resolved. The CDR3 runs to 13 residues. Germline-derived CDR1 and CDR2 are MNHNS and SASEGT. With 3 bases removed from V and 7 bases from J, the gap between germline ends came to 12 bases. The CDR3, as DNA: TGTGCCAGCAGTGACGTCGCTCGGGTTGGCTACACCTTC. Translating gives CASSDVARVGYTF.

V is TRBV7-9 and J is TRBJ2-5, with TRBD2 matching 10 bases. With V trimmed by 5 bases and J by 6 bases, 12 bases remained unmatched. The CDR3 is 16 amino acids. The germline CDR1 and CDR2 sequences are SEHNR and FQNEAQ (reference sequence). In DNA form, the CDR3 reads TGTGCCAGCAGCCACCGCCCAGGACTAGCGGTACAGACCCAGTACTTC. Amino acids: CASSHRPGLAVQTQYF.

The chain has TRBV7-6 and TRBJ2-2, with a possible D match to TRBD1 (6 bases). The V gene lost 8 bases and the J gene lost 4 bases, with 8 bases spanning the gap. The CDR3 loop spans 12 amino acids. In germline, CDR1 is SGHVS, CDR2 FNYEAQ. Written as DNA, the CDR3 is TGTGCCAGCGGACAGATCACCGGGGAGCTGTTTTTT. Protein product: CASGQITGELFF.

There are a few counts of this clone. The chain couples TRBV4-2 to TRBJ2-3; 7 bases match TRBD1. This CDR3 has 17 amino acids. V was pared by 0 bases and J by 1 base, with 7 bases of the junction left unmatched. Looked up from germline, CDR1 is LGHNA and CDR2 is YNFKEQ. The CDR3 bases are TGTGCCAGCAGCCAAGAACTGGGCCAGGGGGGCACAGATACGCAGTATTTT. This codes for CASSQELGQGGTDTQYF.

The rearrangement uses TRBV7-2 and TRBJ1-2; D gene ambiguous. Deletions cut 1 base from V and 3 bases from J, with 12 bases between. The CDR3 extends over 15 amino acids. The V gene's germline CDR1 is SGHTA and CDR2 FQGNSA. CDR3 DNA: TGTGCCAGCAGCTTAGGAGGCACTACGGACTATGGCTACACCTTC. Amino acid sequence: CASSLGGTTDYGYTF. Full variable domain (outside the CDR3, taken from reference TRBV7-2 and TRBJ1-2): GAGVSQSPSNKVTEKGKDVELRCDPISGHTALYWYRQSLGQGLEFLIYFQGNSAPDKSGLPSDRFSAERTGGSVSTLTIQRTQQEDSAVYLCASSLGGTTDYGYTFGSGTRLTVV.

V is TRBV5-1 and J is TRBJ2-1; 13 bases are shared with TRBD2. This CDR3 has 13 residues. In germline, CDR1 is SGHRS, CDR2 YFSETQ. V lost 4 bases and J lost 10; bases outside the gene matches: 2. The CDR3 reads CASSVGLAGEQFF. DNA of the CDR3: TGCGCCAGCAGCGTGGGACTAGCGGGGGAGCAGTTCTTC.

This clone was seen a handful of times. This chain uses TRBV7-9 with TRBJ1-1, with D perhaps matching TRBD1 (5 bases). This CDR3 comprises 14 residues. Trimming took 0 bases from V and 4 from J, leaving 9 bases between them. CDR1 and CDR2 (germline): SEHNR, FQNEAQ (reference sequence). The CDR3 nucleotides read TGTGCCAGCAGCTTAGCAGGGGCACCCACTGAAGCTTTCTTT. Residues: CASSLAGAPTEAFF.

This chain connects TRBV7-7 to TRBJ2-2; the D is unclear. V lost 5 bases to trimming and J lost 0 bases, with 7 bases between them. Germline assignment: CDR1 SSHAT and CDR2 FNYEAQ (reference sequence). This CDR3 spans 14 amino acids. The CDR3 protein is CASSAVANTGELFF. CDR3 bases: TGTGCCAGCAGCGCCGTCGCGAACACCGGGGAGCTGTTTTTT.

V and J are TRBV5-1 and TRBJ2-2; possibly TRBD1 or TRBD2 for D (5 bases each). The CDR3 length is 15 residues. The V end was cut by 0 bases, the J end by 6 bases, with 12 bases between. Germline-derived CDR1 and CDR2 are SGHRS and YFSETQ. Here the CDR3 DNA reads TGCGCCAGCAGCTTGGTGGCAGGGCGGGCCGGGGAGCTGTTTTTT. Translated, it gives CASSLVAGRAGELFF. Full variable domain (missing parts from reference TRBV5-1 and TRBJ2-2): KAGVTQTPRYLIKTRGQQVTLSCSPISGHRSVSWYQQTPGQGLQFLFEYFSETQRNKGNFPGRFSGRQFSNSRSEMNVSTLELGDSALYLCASSLVAGRAGELFFGEGSRLTVL.

The gene calls are TRBV4-2 and TRBJ1-2, with a weak D call TRBD1 (5 bases). The CDR3 has 16 amino acids. V shed 0 bases and J shed 1 base, with 12 bases lying between them. The V gene's germline CDR1 is LGHNA and CDR2 YNFKEQ. CDR3 residues: CASSQDSQGLNYGYTF. CDR3 nucleotide sequence: TGTGCCAGCAGCCAAGATTCCCAGGGCCTTAACTATGGCTACACCTTC.

This clone was observed a handful of times. The chain combines TRBV4-1 with TRBJ1-5, with D unclear. Trimming removed 3 bases at V and 4 bases at J, with 7 bases between. This CDR3 has 13 residues. Germline V gene sequence: CDR1 MGHRA, CDR2 YSYEKL. CDR3 amino acids: CASSHSGNQPQHF. The CDR3 DNA is TGCGCCAGCAGCCACAGCGGGAATCAGCCCCAGCATTTT.

CDR3 sequence reads: CASSYPGLNTGELFF. CDR3 nucleotides: TGTGCCAGCAGTTATCCGGGCCTTAACACCGGGGAGCTGTTTTTT. The chain combines TRBV6-6 with TRBJ2-2; D gene unclear. V gave up 3 bases and J gave up 2 bases, with 10 bases separating them. The CDR3 consists of 15 residues. Germline loops: CDR1 MNHNY, CDR2 SVGAGI (reference sequence).

This chain uses TRBV30 with TRBJ1-1; D ambiguous. Trimming left V 3 bases short and J 8 bases short, with 10 bases between. CDR1 and CDR2 (germline): GTSNPN, SVGIG (reference sequence). The CDR3 contains 11 residues. CDR3 DNA: TGTGCCTGGAGACAGTACAAAGAAGCTTTCTTT. It yields the protein CAWRQYKEAFF.

The V gene is TRBV10-3, the J gene TRBJ2-1; 9 bases map to TRBD2. Trimming at V came to 2 bases and at J to 2 bases, leaving 10 bases not matched to a gene. The CDR3 has 18 residues. Germline-derived CDR1 and CDR2 are ENHRY and SYGVKD. The CDR3 region has the DNA TGTGCCATCAGTGAGGGTGGAAGCGGGGGGCGGGCCTACAATGAGCAGTTCTTC. Protein sequence: CAISEGGSGGRAYNEQFF.

The gene calls are TRBV5-4 and TRBJ2-3; D assignment may be TRBD1 or TRBD2 (5 bases each). The CDR3 has 14 residues. With 6 bases removed from V and 3 bases from J, the gap between germline ends came to 14 bases. CDR1 SGHNT and CDR2 YYREEE come from the germline V gene (reference sequence). The CDR3 loop reads CASTSGLATDTQYF. The CDR3 region has the DNA TGTGCCAGCACCTCGGGGCTAGCAACAGATACGCAGTATTTT.

The V and J genes are TRBV2 and TRBJ2-7; 11 nucleotides align to TRBD2. The V and J ends lost 3 bases and 9 bases, in that order; junction bases with no gene match: 10. The CDR3 spans 15 residues. CDR1 and CDR2 from the germline V gene are SNHLY and FYNNEI. CDR3 DNA: TGTGCCAGCAGTGAGTGGCTAGCGGGGGGAGAAAGGCAGTACTTC. Translating it yields CASSEWLAGGERQYF.